Many counts were recorded for the clone carrying this TCR beta chain. These data come from a study of regulatory T cells in long-lasting Graves disease. Time point in this sample: newly diagnosed GD, antithyroid drugs for less than 3 months. Researchers made the TCR library from RNA that was extracted from PBMCs. An endocrinology department in Xi'an, China, supplied the patients. Assembly of TCR beta libraries relied on iRepertoire HTBI primers together with Arm-PCR of CDR3 regions. One entry per CDR3 protein, called by TCRdb with MiXCR from the multiplex PCR reads. The table records over 400,000 distinct CDR3 sequences, approximately 14% of them present only once. The CDR3 runs to 16 residues. V dropped 2 bases and J dropped 4; count of bases not matched to a gene: 5. CDR1 LGHDT and CDR2 YNNKEL come from the germline V gene (reference sequence). The data were also submitted as part of a second study, on T cells in Graves' hyperthyroidism and ophthalmopathy. Per that paper: The HTBI primer set drove a first-round RT-PCR of the TCR CDR3.

The chain carries TRBV3-1 and TRBJ2-1; 10 nucleotides match TRBD2. The starting material was peripheral blood mononuclear cells (PBMCs), obtained at new diagnosis, from a patient treated with antithyroid drugs. The origin of this receptor is a woman in her 50s with Graves disease. The CDR3 here is CASSQHSGRWYNEQFF. CDR3 nucleotide sequence: TGTGCCAGCAGCCAACATAGCGGGAGGTGGTACAATGAGCAGTTCTTC.